This T cell receptor beta chain was recovered during a study of shared clonotypes between healthy human individuals. CD8 cells classed as naive were CD45RO-negative and positively selected for CCR7, excluding terminally differentiated effector memory CD45RA+ cells. CDR3 length equals 14 residues. The germline V gene encodes CDR1 MDHEN and CDR2 SYDVKM. V was pared by 5 bases and J by 5 bases, with 15 bases between. Profiled with immunoSEQ multiplex PCR; TCRdb holds only in-frame clones, not every one. The sample includes about 1.9 million clones, approximately 92% of them seen just once. The TCR originated in a man younger than 35 in good health. Some clones in this sample may be carry-over from other donors' samples. Sample: naive CD8+ T cells from PBMCs. The chain is built from TRBV28 and TRBJ1-1, with D unresolved. The CDR3 protein is CASSQRPALTEAFF. Written as DNA, the CDR3 is TGTGCCAGCAGTCAACGGCCCGCGTTAACTGAAGCTTTCTTT.